This TCR beta chain was identified during a study of blood T cells in healthy people across ages. The study recruited healthy Caucasian donors from Russia who were aged roughly 6 to 95. RNA extraction gave at least 5.5 micrograms of total RNA per sample. This clonotype was seen a few times. This CDR3 has 12 amino acids. Germline V lookup: CDR1 MNHEY, CDR2 SVGEGT. Trimming took 7 bases from V and 7 from J, leaving 13 bases between them. Primed by a sample-barcoded 5' primer and a J-beta primer mix, a second PCR proceeded for roughly 7 to 12 cycles. Each CDR3 protein is one row after TCRdb ran MiXCR on the 5' RACE reads. The sample consists of about 1.7 million distinct CDR3 sequences, roughly 27% of them appearing once.

Sequenced input: blood. This clonotype was obtained from a woman aged 30 to 39 in good health. This rearrangement joins TRBV6-2 or TRBV6-3 to TRBJ1-2, with D possibly TRBD1 on 5 matching bases. The CDR3 region has the DNA TGTGCCAGCAAAACAGGTATTCGTGGCTACACCTTC. Translating gives CASKTGIRGYTF.